The 10 T cell receptor beta chains below all came from one sample that was sequenced in a study of vaccination and CD4 T cells after COVID-19. Their target antigens are unknown. Cultured CD4+ T-cell DNA underwent Oncomine TCR Beta short-read sequencing. A single record per CDR3 protein comes from TCRdb applying MiXCR to the PCR reads. The sample yields about 11,000 distinct CDR3 sequences, 50% to 60% seen once. Treatment of the sample: 10-day PBMC culture with coronavirus spike peptide pools or control peptides (ViraFEST assay). Input material: CD4+ T cells from blood, cultured in vitro. The receptors were sampled from a human donor who had recovered from COVID-19.

This chain joins TRBV7-2 and TRBJ2-3; no firm D call. The germline V and J ends were trimmed by 1 base and 0 bases, with 14 bases remaining between them. Germline CDR1 is SGHTA and CDR2 is FQGNSA. The CDR3 has 17 amino acids. CDR3 residues: CASSLDGWQSSTDTQYF. CDR3 coding DNA: TGTGCCAGCAGCTTAGACGGGTGGCAATCTAGCACAGATACGCAGTATTTT.

The chain has TRBV10-2 and TRBJ2-2; 10 nucleotides align to TRBD2. Trimming cost V 2 bases and J 1 base; bases outside gene matches: 1. The CDR3 is made up of 16 amino acids. Germline CDR1 is WSHSY and CDR2 is SAAADI. The DNA of the CDR3 is TGCGCCAGCAGTGAGGCTAGCGGGGGGAACACCGGGGAGCTGTTTTTT. Residues: CASSEASGGNTGELFF.

The gene calls are TRBV12-2 and TRBJ1-5. TRBV12-2 is annotated as a pseudogene. The CDR3 length is 13 residues. The CDR3 loop reads CASRLANHQPQHF. The CDR3 nucleotides read TGTGCAAGTCGCTTAGCGAATCATCAGCCCCAGCATTTT.

This clonotype was counted only a few times. V is TRBV20-1 and J is TRBJ1-6, with D maybe TRBD1 (6 bases). Looked up from germline, CDR1 is DFQATT and CDR2 is SNEGSKA (reference sequence). Trimming removed 2 bases from V and 10 bases from J, with 15 bases in between. The CDR3 sequence is 14 residues long. Written as DNA, the CDR3 is TGCAGTGCTAGAAGAGACAGGTTTGGGTCACCCCTCCACTTT. Its translation is CSARRDRFGSPLHF.

This rearrangement joins TRBV6-1 to TRBJ1-1; D not certain. Germline lookup yields CDR1 MNHNS and CDR2 SASEGT. CDR3 size: 13 residues. The V and J ends lost 8 bases and 0 bases respectively, with 10 bases between them. Here the CDR3 reads CASLRQVNTEAFF. As DNA, the CDR3 is TGTGCCAGCCTACGGCAGGTGAACACTGAAGCTTTCTTT.

In its sample, this clonotype was seen a few times. The chain combines TRBV24-1 with TRBJ2-2, with 10 bases fitting TRBD2. After removal of 1 base from V and 3 bases from J, the junction contained 7 bases not matched to a gene. The germline gives CDR1 KGHDR, CDR2 SFDVKD. The CDR3 is 18 residues long. This chain's CDR3 is CATSDLPAGGPHTGELFF. CDR3 in DNA: TGTGCCACCAGTGATTTACCAGCGGGAGGGCCCCACACCGGGGAGCTGTTTTTT.

This chain connects TRBV2 to TRBJ2-1; D is unclear. Per germline, CDR1 SNHLY and CDR2 FYNNEI. The CDR3 covers 11 residues. V shed 4 bases and J shed 7 bases, with 5 bases lying between them. CDR3 sequence: CASSVINEQFF. The CDR3 nucleotides are TGTGCCAGCAGTGTTATAAATGAGCAGTTCTTC.

The chain couples TRBV28 to TRBJ2-3; TRBD1 aligns across 10 bases. Germline loops: CDR1 MDHEN, CDR2 SYDVKM. After removal of 4 bases from V and 4 bases from J, the junction contained 17 bases not matched to a gene. This CDR3 has 19 residues. The CDR3 sequence: CASSWPWRGQGEVADTQYF. DNA of the CDR3: TGTGCCAGCAGTTGGCCATGGAGAGGACAGGGGGAGGTCGCAGATACGCAGTATTTT.

The chain couples TRBV6-1 to TRBJ2-7; possibly TRBD1 for D (7 bases). The germline V gene has CDR1 MNHNS and CDR2 SASEGT. The V and J ends lost 6 bases and 5 bases respectively, with 14 bases between them. This CDR3 region has 13 residues. CDR3 sequence: CASRSTGEDEQYF. In nucleotides, the CDR3 is TGTGCCAGCAGATCAACAGGGGAGGACGAGCAGTACTTC.

The gene calls are TRBV6-1 and TRBJ1-6; D unclear. The ends were cut back, 4 bases at V and 5 bases at J, with 12 bases in the middle. The CDR3 length is 15 residues. Per the germline V gene, CDR1 is MNHNS and CDR2 is SASEGT. CDR3 protein: CASSVKGYDNSPLHF. In nucleotides, the CDR3 is TGTGCCAGCAGTGTTAAAGGGTACGATAATTCACCCCTCCACTTT.